This T cell receptor (beta chain) was sequenced for a study of T cells after yellow fever vaccination. The CDR3 runs 16 residues. Between the trimmed V and J ends, which lost 4 bases and 0 bases, there was a span of 13 bases. Germline-derived CDR1 and CDR2 are KGHSH and LQKENI. This clonotype was recorded at least ten times. TCRdb reprocessed the 5' RACE reads via MiXCR and lists one record per CDR3 protein. The table has 29,000 or so distinct CDR3 sequences, about 5% seen once; the top ten hold over 40%. Source: CD8+ T cells sorted from PBMCs, taken 10 days after the yellow fever booster vaccination. The receptor's source is a man in his thirties or forties who received the YFV17D yellow fever vaccine. The V and J genes are TRBV18 and TRBJ2-1; D is possibly TRBD1 (6 bases). CDR3 in amino acids: CASSLTRGHSYNEQFF. CDR3 DNA: TGTGCCAGCTCACTCACCAGGGGTCACTCCTACAATGAGCAGTTCTTC.